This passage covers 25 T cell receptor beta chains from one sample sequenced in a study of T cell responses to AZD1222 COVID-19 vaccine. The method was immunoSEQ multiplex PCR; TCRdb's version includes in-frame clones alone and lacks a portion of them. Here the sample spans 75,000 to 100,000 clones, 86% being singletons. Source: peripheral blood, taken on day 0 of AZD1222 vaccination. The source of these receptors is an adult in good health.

CDR3 nucleotide sequence: TGTGCCAGCAGCTTGACGGCGCGGGGGGCCGGAGGCGGGGAGCTGTTTTTT. The encoded protein is CASSLTARGAGGGELFF. The chain recombines TRBV7-2 with TRBJ2-2; 8 bases agree with TRBD2. The V and J ends lost 3 bases and 7 bases, in that order; junction bases with no gene match: 13. Germline V CDR1 and CDR2: SGHTA, FQGNSA. The CDR3 spans 17 residues.

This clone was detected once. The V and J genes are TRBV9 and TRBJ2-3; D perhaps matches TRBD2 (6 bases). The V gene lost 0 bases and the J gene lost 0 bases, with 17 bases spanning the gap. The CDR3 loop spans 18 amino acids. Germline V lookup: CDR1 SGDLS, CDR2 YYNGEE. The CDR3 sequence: CASSVGLGSATSTDTQYF. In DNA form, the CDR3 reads TGTGCCAGCAGCGTAGGACTAGGTAGCGCCACTAGCACAGATACGCAGTATTTT.

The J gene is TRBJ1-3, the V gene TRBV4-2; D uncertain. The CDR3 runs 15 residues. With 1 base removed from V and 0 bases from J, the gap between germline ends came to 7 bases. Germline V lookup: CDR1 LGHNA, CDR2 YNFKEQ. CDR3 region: CASSQGHFSGNTIYF. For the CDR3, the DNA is TGTGCCAGCAGCCAAGGACACTTCTCTGGAAACACCATATATTTT.

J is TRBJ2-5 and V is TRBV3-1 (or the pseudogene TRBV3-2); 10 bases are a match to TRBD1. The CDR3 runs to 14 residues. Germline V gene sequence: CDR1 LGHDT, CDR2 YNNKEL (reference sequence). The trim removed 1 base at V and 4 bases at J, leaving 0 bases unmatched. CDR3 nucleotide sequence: TGTGCCAGCAGCCAAGGGACAGGGGGAGAGACCCAGTACTTC. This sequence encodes CASSQGTGGETQYF.

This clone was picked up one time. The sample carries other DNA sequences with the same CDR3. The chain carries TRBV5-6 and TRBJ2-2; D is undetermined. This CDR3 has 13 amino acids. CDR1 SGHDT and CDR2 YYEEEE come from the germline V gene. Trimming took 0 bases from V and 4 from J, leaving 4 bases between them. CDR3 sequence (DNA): TGTGCCAGCAGCTTGGTTAGCACCGGGGAGCTGTTTTTT. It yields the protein CASSLVSTGELFF.

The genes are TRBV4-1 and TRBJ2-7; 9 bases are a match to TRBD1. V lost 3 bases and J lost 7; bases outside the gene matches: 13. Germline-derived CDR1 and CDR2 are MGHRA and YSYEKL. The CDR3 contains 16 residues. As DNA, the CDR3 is TGCGCCAGCAGCCAGATTCCGGGACAGGGCCTCGGTGAGCAGTACTTC. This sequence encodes CASSQIPGQGLGEQYF.

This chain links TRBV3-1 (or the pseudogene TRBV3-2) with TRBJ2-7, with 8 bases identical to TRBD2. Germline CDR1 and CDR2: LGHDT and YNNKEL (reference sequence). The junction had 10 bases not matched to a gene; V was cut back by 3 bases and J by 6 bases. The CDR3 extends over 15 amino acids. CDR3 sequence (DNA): TGTGCCAGCAGCCACGGTGCGGGAGGACTACCCGAGCAGTACTTC. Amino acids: CASSHGAGGLPEQYF.

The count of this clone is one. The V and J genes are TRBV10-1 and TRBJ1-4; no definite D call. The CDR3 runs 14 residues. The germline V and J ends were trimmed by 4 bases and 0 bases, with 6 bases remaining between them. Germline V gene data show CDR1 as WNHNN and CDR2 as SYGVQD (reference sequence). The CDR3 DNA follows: TGCGCCAGCAGTGCGGGAACAACTAATGAAAAACTGTTTTTT. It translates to CASSAGTTNEKLFF.

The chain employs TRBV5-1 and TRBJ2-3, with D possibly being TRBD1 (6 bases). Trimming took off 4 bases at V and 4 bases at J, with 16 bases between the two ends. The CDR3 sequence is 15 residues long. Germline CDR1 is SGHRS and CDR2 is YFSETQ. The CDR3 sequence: CASSPSGHTSDTQYF. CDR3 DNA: TGCGCCAGCAGCCCCTCGGGACATACTTCAGATACGCAGTATTTT.

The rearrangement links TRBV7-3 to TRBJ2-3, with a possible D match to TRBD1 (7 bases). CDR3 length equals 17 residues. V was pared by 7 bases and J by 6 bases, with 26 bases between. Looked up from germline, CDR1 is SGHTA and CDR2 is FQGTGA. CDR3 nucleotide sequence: TGTGCCAGCATGGGCCCGGGAATTGGAGGGGGCGCCGATACGCAGTATTTT. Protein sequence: CASMGPGIGGGADTQYF.

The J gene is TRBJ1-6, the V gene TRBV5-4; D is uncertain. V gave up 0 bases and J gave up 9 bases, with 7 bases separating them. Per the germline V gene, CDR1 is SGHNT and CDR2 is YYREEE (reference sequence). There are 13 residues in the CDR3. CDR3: CASSLVGGSPLHF. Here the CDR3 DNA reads TGTGCCAGCAGCTTGGTCGGCGGTTCACCCCTCCACTTT.

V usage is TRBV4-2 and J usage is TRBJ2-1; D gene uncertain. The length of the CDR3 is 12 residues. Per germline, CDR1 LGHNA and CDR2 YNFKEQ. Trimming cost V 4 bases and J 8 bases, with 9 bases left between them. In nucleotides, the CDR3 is TGTGCCAGCAGCCGGACGGGCGATGAGCAGTTCTTC. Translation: CASSRTGDEQFF.

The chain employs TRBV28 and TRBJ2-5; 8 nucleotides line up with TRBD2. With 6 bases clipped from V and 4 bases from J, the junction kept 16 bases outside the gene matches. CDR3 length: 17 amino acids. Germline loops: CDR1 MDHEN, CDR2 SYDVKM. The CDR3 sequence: CASSTGGAGETRETQYF. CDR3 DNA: TGTGCCAGCAGCACTGGGGGAGCGGGAGAGACCCGAGAGACCCAGTACTTC.

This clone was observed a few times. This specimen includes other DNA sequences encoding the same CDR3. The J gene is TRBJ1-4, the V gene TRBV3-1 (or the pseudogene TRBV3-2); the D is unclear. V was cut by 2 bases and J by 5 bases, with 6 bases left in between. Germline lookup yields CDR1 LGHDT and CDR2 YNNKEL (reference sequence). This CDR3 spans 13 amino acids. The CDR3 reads CASSQQGNEKLFF. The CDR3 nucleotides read TGTGCCAGCAGCCAACAAGGGAATGAAAAACTGTTTTTT.

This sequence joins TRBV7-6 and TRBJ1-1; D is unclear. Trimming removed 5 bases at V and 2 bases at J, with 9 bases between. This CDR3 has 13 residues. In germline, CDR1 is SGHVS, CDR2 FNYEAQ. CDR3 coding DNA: TGTGCCAGCAGCCTCGGGAGCAACACTGAAGCTTTCTTT. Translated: CASSLGSNTEAFF.

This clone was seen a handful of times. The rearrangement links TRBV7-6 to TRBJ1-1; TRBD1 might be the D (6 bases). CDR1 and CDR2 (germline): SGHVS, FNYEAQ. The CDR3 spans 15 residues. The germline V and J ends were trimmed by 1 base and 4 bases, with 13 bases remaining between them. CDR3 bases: TGTGCCAGCAGCTTAGTGCCTAGAGGGGGCACTGAAGCTTTCTTT. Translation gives CASSLVPRGGTEAFF.

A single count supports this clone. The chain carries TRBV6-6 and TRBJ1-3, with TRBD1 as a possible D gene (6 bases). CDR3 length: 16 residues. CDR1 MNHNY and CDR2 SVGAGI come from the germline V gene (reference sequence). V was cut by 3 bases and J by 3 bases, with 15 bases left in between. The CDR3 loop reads CASSYSQGSGGNTIYF. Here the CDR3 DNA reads TGTGCCAGCAGTTATTCACAGGGTAGCGGTGGAAACACCATATATTTT.

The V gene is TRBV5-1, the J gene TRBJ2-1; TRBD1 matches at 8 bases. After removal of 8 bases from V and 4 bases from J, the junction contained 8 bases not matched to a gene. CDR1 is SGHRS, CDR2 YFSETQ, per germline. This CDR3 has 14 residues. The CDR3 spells CASTPGGSYNEQFF. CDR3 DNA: TGCGCCAGTACACCAGGGGGCTCGTACAATGAGCAGTTCTTC.

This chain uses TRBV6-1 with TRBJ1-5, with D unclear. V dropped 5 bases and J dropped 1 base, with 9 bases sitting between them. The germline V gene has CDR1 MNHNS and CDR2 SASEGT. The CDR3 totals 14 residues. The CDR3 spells CASSPRASNQPQHF. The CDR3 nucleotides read TGTGCCAGCAGTCCTAGGGCAAGCAATCAGCCCCAGCATTTT.

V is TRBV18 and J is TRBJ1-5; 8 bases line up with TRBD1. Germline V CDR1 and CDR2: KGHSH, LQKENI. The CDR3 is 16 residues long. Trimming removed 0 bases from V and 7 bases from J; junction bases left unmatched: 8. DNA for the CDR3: TGTGCCAGCTCACCACCGAATGGACAGGGAAACCAGCCCCAGCATTTT. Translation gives CASSPPNGQGNQPQHF.

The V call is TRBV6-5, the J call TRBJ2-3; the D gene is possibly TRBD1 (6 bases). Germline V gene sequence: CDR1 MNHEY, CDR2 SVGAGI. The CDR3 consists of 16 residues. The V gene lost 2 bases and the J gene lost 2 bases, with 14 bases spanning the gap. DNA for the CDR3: TGTGCCAGCAGTTACCAGGGGTCACCGCACACAGATACGCAGTATTTT. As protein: CASSYQGSPHTDTQYF.

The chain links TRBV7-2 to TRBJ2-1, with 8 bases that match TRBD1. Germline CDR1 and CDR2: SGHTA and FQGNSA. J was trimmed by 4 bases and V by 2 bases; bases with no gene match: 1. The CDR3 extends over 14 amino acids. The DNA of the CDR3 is TGTGCCAGCAGCTTAAGGGACAGGTACAATGAGCAGTTCTTC. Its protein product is CASSLRDRYNEQFF.

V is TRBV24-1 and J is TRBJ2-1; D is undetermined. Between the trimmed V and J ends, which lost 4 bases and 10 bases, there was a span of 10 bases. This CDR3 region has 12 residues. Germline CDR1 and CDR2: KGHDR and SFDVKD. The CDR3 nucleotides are TGTGCCACCAGTGAAAACAATGGGGAGCAGTTCTTC. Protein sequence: CATSENNGEQFF.

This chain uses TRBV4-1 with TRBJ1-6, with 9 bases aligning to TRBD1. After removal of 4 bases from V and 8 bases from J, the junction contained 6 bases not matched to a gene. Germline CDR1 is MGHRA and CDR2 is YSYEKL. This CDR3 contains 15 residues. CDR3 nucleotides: TGCGCCAGCAGCCGCGAGGGACAGGGTTATTCACCCCTCCACTTT. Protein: CASSREGQGYSPLHF.

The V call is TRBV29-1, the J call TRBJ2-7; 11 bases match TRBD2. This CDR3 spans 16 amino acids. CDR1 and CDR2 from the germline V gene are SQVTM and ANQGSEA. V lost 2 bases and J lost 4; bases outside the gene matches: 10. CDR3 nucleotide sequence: TGCAGCGTTGAACAGCTAGCGGGGGGCCACCCTTACGAGCAGTACTTC. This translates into CSVEQLAGGHPYEQYF.